The clone carrying this T cell receptor (beta chain) ranks as medium-sized. The time point denotes: sample taken at primary tumor resection. Unsorted whole RNA of tumor, nontumor lung or frozen PBMC was sequenced. The sample belongs to a study of spatial heterogeneity in lung cancer. Per germline, CDR1 MNHNY and CDR2 SVGAGI (reference sequence). V was shortened by 3 bases and J by 7 bases, with 7 bases between the two germline ends. The CDR3 is 12 amino acids. TCRdb re-derived calls from the 5' RACE reads in MiXCR, one entry per CDR3 protein. The data hold thousands of distinct CDR3 sequences, with 4% to 5.5% observed a single time.

The V call is TRBV6-6, the J call TRBJ1-5, with a weak D call TRBD1 (6 bases). This TCR was recovered from a male donor with early-stage non-small cell lung cancer. This specimen was PBMCs, taken at surgery. CDR3 region: CASSYTGQPQHF. CDR3 DNA sequence: TGTGCCAGCAGTTATACAGGGCAGCCCCAGCATTTT.